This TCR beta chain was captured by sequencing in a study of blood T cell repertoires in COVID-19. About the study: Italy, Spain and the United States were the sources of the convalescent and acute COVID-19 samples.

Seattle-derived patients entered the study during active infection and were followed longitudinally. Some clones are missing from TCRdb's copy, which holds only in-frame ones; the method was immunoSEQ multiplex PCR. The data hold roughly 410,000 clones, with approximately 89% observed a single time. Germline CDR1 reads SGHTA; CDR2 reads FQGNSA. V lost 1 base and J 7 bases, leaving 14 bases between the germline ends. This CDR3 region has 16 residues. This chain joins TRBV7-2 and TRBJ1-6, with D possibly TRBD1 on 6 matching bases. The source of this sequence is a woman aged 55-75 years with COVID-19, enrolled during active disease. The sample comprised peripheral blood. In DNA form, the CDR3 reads TGTGCCAGCAGCTTAGGCGCGGGGGGCGGAAATTCACCCCTCCACTTT. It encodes CASSLGAGGGNSPLHF.